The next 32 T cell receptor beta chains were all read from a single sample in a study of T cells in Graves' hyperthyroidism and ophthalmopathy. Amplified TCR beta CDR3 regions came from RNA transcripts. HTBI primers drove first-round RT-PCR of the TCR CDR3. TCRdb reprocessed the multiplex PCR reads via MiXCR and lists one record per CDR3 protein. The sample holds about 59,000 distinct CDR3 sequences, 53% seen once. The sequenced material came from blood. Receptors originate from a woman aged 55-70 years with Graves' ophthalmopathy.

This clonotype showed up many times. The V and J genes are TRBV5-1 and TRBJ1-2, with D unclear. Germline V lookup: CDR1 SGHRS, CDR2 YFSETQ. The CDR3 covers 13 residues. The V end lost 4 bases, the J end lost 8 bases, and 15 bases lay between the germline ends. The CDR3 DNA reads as TGCGCCAGCAGCGGGTCCCGGGGAGCCGGCTACACCTTC. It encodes CASSGSRGAGYTF.

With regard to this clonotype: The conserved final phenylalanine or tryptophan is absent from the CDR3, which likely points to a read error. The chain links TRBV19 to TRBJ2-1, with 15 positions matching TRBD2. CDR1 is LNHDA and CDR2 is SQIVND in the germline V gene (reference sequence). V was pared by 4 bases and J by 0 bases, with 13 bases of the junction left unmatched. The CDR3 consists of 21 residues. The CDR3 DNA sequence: TGTGCCAGTAGTACACCAGCGGGACTAGCGGGAGGCCCAATCTCCTACAATGAGCAGTTCATC. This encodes CASSTPAGLAGGPISYNEQFI.

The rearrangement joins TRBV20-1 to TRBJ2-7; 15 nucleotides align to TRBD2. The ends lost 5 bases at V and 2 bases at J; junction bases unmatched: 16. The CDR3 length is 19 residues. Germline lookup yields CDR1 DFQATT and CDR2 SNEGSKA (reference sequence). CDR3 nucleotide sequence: TGCAGTGCTGCTGCCCAGGTCGGGACTAGCGGGAGGAGTACCTACGAGCAGTACTTC. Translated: CSAAAQVGTSGRSTYEQYF.

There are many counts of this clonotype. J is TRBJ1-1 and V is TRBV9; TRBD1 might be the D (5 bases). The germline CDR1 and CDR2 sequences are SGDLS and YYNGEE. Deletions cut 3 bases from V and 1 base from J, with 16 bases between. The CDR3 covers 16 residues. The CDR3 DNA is TGTGCCAGCAGCGCAGTAGTGGGACGCTCGAACACTGAAGCTTTCTTT. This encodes CASSAVVGRSNTEAFF.

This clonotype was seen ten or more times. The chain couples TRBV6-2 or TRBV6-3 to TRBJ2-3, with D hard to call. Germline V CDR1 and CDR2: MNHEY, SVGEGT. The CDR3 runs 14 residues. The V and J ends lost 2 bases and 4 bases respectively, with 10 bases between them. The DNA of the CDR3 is TGTGCCAGCAGTTACCTAGTTAGGGCAGATACGCAGTATTTT. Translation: CASSYLVRADTQYF.

The CDR3 here is CATSRGVNSNQPQHF. The CDR3 DNA is TGTGCCACCAGCAGGGGCGTTAATAGCAATCAGCCCCAGCATTTT. The rearrangement links TRBV15 to TRBJ1-5; D ambiguous. Germline-derived CDR1 and CDR2 are LNHNV and YYDKDF (reference sequence). V gave up 3 bases and J gave up 0 bases, with 9 bases separating them. The CDR3 covers 15 residues.

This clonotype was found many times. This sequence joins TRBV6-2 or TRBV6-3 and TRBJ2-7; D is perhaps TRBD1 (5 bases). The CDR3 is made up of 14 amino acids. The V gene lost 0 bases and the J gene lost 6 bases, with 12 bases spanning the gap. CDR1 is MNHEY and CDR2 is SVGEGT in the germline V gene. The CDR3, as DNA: TGTGCCAGCAGTTACTCCACGACAGAATCCGAGCAGTACTTC. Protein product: CASSYSTTESEQYF.

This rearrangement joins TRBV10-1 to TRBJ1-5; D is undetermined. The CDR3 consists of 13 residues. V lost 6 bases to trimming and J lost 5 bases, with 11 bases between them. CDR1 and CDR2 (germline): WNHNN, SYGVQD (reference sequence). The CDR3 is CASREPGDQPQHF. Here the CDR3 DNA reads TGCGCCAGCAGGGAACCTGGGGATCAGCCCCAGCATTTT.

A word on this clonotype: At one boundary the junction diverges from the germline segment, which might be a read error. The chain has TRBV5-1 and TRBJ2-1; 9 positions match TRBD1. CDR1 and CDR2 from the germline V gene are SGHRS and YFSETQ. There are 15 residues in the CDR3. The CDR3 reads CASSSGTGTYDEQFF. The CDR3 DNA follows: TGCGCCAGCAGCTCCGGGACAGGGACCTACGATGAGCAGTTCTTC.

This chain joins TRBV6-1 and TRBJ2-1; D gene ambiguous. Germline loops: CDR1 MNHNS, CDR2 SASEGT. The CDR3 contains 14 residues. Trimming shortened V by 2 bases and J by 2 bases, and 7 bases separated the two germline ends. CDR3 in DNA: TGTGCCAGCAGTGAATATCGGACCTACAATGAGCAGTTCTTC. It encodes CASSEYRTYNEQFF.

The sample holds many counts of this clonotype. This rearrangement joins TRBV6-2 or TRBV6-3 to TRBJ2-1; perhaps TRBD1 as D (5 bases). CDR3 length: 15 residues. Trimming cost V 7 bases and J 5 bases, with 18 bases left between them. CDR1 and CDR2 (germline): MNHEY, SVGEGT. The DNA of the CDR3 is TGTGCCAGCAACAGTGACAGAATTTGGGACAATGAGCAGTTCTTC. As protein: CASNSDRIWDNEQFF.

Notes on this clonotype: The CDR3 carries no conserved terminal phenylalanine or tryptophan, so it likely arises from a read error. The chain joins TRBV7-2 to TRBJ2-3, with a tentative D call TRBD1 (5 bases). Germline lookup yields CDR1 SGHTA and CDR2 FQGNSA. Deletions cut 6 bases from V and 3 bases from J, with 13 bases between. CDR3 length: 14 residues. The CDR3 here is CASSFTTGTDTQYS. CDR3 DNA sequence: TGTGCCAGCAGTTTCACAACAGGTACAGATACGCAGTATTCT.

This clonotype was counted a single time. CDR3 sequence reads: CSVEGLDGYTF. The CDR3 DNA reads TGCAGCGTTGAGGGGCTGGATGGCTACACCTTC. The V gene is TRBV29-1, the J gene TRBJ1-2, with D possibly matching TRBD1 (5 bases). Trimming removed 3 bases at V and 6 bases at J, with 8 bases between. From germline, CDR1 is SQVTM and CDR2 ANQGSEA. There are 11 residues in the CDR3. The full variable domain, rest sourced from reference TRBV29-1 and TRBJ1-2, is SAVISQKPSRDICQRGTSLTIQCQVDSQVTMMFWYRQQPGQSLTLIATANQGSEATYESGFVIDKFPISRPNLTFSTLTVSNMSPEDSSIYLCSVEGLDGYTFGSGTRLTVV.

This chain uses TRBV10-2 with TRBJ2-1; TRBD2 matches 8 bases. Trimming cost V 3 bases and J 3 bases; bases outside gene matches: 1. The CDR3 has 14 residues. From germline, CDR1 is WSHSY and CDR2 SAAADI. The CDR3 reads CASSEAGVYNEQFF. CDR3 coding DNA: TGCGCCAGCAGTGAAGCGGGAGTCTACAATGAGCAGTTCTTC.

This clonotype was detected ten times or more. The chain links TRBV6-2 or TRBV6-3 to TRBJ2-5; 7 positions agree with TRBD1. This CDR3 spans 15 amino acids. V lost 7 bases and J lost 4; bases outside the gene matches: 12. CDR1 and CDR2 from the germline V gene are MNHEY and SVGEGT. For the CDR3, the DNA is TGTGCCAGCACCAACGAGGGGGCTAGTGGAGAGACCCAGTACTTC. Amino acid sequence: CASTNEGASGETQYF.

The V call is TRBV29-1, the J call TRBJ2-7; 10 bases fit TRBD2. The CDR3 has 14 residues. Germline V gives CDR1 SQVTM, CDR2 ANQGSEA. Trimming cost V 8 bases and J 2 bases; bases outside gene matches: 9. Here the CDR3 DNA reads TGCAGCCCCCAAGCGGGAGGGCCGACCTACGAGCAGTACTTC. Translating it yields CSPQAGGPTYEQYF.

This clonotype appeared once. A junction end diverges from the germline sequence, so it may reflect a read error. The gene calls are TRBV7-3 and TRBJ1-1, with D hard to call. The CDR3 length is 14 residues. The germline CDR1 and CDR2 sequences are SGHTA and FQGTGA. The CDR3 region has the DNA TGTGACAGCGGCCAAGACCCCGTATACACTGAAGCTTTCTTT. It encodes CDSGQDPVYTEAFF.

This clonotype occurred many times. DNA of the CDR3: TGCGCCAGCAGCCAAGAGATCGGGGCGACCTACAATGAGCAGTTCTTC. This codes for CASSQEIGATYNEQFF. This rearrangement joins TRBV4-3 to TRBJ2-1, with D perhaps TRBD1 or TRBD2 (5 bases each). CDR3 length: 16 amino acids. Trimming removed 0 bases from V and 2 bases from J, with 11 bases in between. Germline V gene data show CDR1 as LGHNA and CDR2 as YSLEER.

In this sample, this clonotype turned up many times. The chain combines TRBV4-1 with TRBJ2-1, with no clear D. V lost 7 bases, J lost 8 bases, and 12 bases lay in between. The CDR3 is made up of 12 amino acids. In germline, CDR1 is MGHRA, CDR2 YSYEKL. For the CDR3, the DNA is TGCGCCAGCAAAACCCCCGGTGATGAGCAGTTCTTC. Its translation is CASKTPGDEQFF.

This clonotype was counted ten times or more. CDR3 DNA: TGCAGTGCGAAGGAAGGGGGAGACACTGAAGCTTTCTTT. It encodes CSAKEGGDTEAFF. V gene TRBV20-1 combines with J gene TRBJ1-1, with TRBD1 as a possible D gene (6 bases). CDR3 length: 13 amino acids. Germline values: CDR1 DFQATT, CDR2 SNEGSKA (reference sequence). V shed 6 bases and J shed 3 bases, with 14 bases lying between them.

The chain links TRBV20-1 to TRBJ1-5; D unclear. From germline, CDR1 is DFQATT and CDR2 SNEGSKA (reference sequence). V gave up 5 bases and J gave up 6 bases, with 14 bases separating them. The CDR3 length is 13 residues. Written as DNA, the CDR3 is TGCAGTGCTCGCCTCAAGCGCCTTCAGCCCCAGCATTTT. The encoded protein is CSARLKRLQPQHF.

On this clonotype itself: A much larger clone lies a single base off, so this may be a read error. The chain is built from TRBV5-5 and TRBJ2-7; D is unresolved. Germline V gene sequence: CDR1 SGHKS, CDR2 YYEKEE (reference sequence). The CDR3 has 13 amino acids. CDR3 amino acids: CASSLYFLDEQCF. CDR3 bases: TGTGCCAGCAGCTTGTACTTTTTGGACGAGCAGTGCTTC.

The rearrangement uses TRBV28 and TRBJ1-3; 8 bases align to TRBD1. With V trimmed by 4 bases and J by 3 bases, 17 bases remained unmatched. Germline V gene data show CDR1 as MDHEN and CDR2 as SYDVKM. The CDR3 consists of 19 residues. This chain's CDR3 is CASSSLAGGAESYGNTIYF. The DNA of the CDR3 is TGTGCCAGCAGTTCCTTGGCAGGGGGCGCCGAGTCATATGGAAACACCATATATTTT.

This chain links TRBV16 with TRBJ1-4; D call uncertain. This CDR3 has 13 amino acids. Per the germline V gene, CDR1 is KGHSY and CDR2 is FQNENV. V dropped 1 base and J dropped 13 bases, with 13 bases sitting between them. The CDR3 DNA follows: TGTGCCAGCAGCCAATATGAGGCCGGGATACTGTTTTTT. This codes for CASSQYEAGILFF.

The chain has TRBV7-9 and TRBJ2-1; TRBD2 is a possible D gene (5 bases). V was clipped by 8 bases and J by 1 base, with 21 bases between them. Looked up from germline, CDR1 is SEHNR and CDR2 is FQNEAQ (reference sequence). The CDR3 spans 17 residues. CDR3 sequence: CASAVGLGAESYNEQFF. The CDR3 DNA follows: TGTGCCAGCGCCGTAGGACTGGGAGCGGAGTCCTACAATGAGCAGTTCTTC.

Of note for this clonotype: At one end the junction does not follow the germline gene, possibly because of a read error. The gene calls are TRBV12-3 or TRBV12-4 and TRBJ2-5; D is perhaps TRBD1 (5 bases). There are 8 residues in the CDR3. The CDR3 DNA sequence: TGTGCCAGCAGGTCACAGGACTTC. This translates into CASRSQDF.

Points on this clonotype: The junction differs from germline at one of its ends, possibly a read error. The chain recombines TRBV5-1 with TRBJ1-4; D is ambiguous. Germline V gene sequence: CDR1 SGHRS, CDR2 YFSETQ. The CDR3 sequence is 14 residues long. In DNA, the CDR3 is TGCGCCAGCAGCCCTGTTGCAACTAATGAAAAACTGCTTTTC. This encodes CASSPVATNEKLLF.

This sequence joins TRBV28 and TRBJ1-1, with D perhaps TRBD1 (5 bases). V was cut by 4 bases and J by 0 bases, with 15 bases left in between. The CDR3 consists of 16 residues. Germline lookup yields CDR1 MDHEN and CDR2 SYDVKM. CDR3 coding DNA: TGTGCCAGCAGTTCTTACCCCTACAGGTTGAACACTGAAGCTTTCTTT. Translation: CASSSYPYRLNTEAFF. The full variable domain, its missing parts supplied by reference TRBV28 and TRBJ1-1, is DVKVTQSSRYLVKRTGEKVFLECVQDMDHENMFWYRQDPGLGLRLIYFSYDVKMKEKGDIPEGYSVSREKKERFSLILESASTNQTSMYLCASSSYPYRLNTEAFFGQGTRLTVV.

In DNA, the CDR3 is TGTGCCAGCAGCTTGTCACTAGCGGCGTACAATGAGCAGTTCTTC. Its protein product is CASSLSLAAYNEQFF. The V and J genes are TRBV5-6 and TRBJ2-1; 8 bases line up with TRBD2. The CDR3 covers 15 residues. The trim removed 1 base at V and 4 bases at J, leaving 4 bases unmatched. In germline, CDR1 is SGHDT, CDR2 YYEEEE.

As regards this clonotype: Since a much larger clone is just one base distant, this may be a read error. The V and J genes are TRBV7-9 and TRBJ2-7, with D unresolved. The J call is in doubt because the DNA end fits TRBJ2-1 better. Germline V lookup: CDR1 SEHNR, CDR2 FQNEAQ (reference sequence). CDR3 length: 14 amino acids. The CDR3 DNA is TGTGCCTGGGGTCCACGTCCCCTCTACAATGAGCAGTTCTTC. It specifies CAWGPRPLYNEQFF.

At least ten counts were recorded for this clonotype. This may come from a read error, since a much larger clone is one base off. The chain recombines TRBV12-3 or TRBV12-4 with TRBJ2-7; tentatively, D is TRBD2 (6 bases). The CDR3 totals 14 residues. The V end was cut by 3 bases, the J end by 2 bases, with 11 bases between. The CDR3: CASSLAGFAYEQYF. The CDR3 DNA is TGTGCCAGCAGTTTGGCGGGGTTCGCCTACGAGCAGTACTTC.

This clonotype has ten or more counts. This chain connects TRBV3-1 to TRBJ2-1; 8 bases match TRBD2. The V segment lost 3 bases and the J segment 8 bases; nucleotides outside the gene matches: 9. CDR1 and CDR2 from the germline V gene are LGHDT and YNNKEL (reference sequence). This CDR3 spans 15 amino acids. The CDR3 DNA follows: TGTGCCAGCAGCCAGGATGTGGCGGGAGGTGATGAGCAGTTCTTC. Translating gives CASSQDVAGGDEQFF.